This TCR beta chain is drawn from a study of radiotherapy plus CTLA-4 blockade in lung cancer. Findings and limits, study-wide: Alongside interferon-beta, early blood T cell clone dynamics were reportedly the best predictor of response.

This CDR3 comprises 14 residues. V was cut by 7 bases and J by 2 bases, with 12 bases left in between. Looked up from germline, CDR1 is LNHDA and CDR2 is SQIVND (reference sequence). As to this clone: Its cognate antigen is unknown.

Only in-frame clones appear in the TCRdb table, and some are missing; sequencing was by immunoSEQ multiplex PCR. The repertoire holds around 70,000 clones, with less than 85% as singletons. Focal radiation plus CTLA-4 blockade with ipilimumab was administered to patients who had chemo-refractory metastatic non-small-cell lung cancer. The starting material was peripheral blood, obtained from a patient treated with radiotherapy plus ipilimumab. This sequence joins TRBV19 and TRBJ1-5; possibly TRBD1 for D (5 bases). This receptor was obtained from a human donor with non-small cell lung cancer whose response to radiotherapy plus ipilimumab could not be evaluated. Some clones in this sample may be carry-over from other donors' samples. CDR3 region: CASTRGSGNQPQHF. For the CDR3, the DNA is TGTGCCAGTACAAGGGGTTCTGGCAATCAGCCCCAGCATTTT.